A single sample gave rise to the 26 T cell receptor beta chains below, sequenced in a study of cytomegalovirus exposure and HLA in healthy donors. The PCR employed 60 Vbeta primers together with 13 Jbeta primers. Libraries were prepared by immunoSEQ multiplex PCR; TCRdb keeps only in-frame clonotypes and omits some of them. The sample comprises fewer than 200,000 clones, 75% to 80% of which are singletons, and around 1% rests with the top ten. Sequenced sample: PBMCs. These receptors came from a woman in her forties or fifties in good health and CMV-seropositive.

The chain joins TRBV28 to TRBJ2-7; 13 bases agree with TRBD2. After removal of 7 bases from V and 0 bases from J, the junction contained 3 bases not matched to a gene. Per the germline V gene, CDR1 is MDHEN and CDR2 is SYDVKM. This CDR3 region has 15 residues. The CDR3 DNA reads as TGTGCCAGCACACTAGCGGGGGGGAGCTCCTACGAGCAGTACTTC. Encoded protein: CASTLAGGSSYEQYF.

This chain joins TRBV11-2 and TRBJ1-6; D remains ambiguous. The ends were cut back, 5 bases at V and 7 bases at J, with 3 bases in the middle. From germline, CDR1 is SGHAT and CDR2 FQNNGV. This CDR3 is 11 amino acids long. The CDR3 reads CASSLNSPLHF. The CDR3, as DNA: TGTGCCAGCAGCCTCAATTCACCCCTCCACTTT.

The chain is built from TRBV28 and TRBJ1-1; 9 nucleotides agree with TRBD1. Germline V gene lookup returns CDR1 MDHEN and CDR2 SYDVKM. Trimming cost V 3 bases and J 5 bases; bases outside gene matches: 7. The CDR3 is made up of 15 amino acids. DNA of the CDR3: TGTGCCAGCAGTTTCGACAGGACAGGGGATACTGAAGCTTTCTTT. Translating gives CASSFDRTGDTEAFF.

This clone was picked up a small number of times. This chain connects TRBV18 to TRBJ2-1; tentatively, D is TRBD2 (5 bases). The V end lost 2 bases, the J end lost 5 bases, and 10 bases lay between the germline ends. The germline gives CDR1 KGHSH, CDR2 LQKENI. The CDR3 sequence is 14 residues long. As DNA, the CDR3 is TGTGCCAGCTCACCAGAGGGTTGGGACAATGAGCAGTTCTTC. Translated: CASSPEGWDNEQFF.

The rearrangement uses TRBV5-5 and TRBJ1-2; D perhaps matches TRBD1 (5 bases). This CDR3 spans 15 amino acids. Germline loops: CDR1 SGHKS, CDR2 YYEKEE (reference sequence). Trimming took 4 bases from V and 0 from J, leaving 13 bases between them. The CDR3 here is CASSLTVDPNYGYTF. CDR3 nucleotides: TGTGCCAGCAGCCTGACAGTAGATCCTAACTATGGCTACACCTTC.

The chain recombines TRBV5-1 with TRBJ2-3, with D maybe TRBD2 (5 bases). V lost 2 bases and J lost 5, with 6 bases in between. The CDR3 has 12 amino acids. CDR1 and CDR2 from the germline V gene are SGHRS and YFSETQ. In DNA, the CDR3 is TGCGCCAGCAGCTTTAGCGTAGATACGCAGTATTTT. Protein product: CASSFSVDTQYF.

The chain employs TRBV7-9 and TRBJ2-5, with D unresolved. Between the trimmed V and J ends, which lost 3 bases and 4 bases, there was a span of 9 bases. Per germline, CDR1 SEHNR and CDR2 FQNEAQ (reference sequence). There are 13 residues in the CDR3. CDR3 amino acids: CASSFPFLETQYF. The CDR3 coding sequence is TGTGCCAGCAGCTTCCCCTTTCTAGAGACCCAGTACTTC.

V is TRBV10-3 and J is TRBJ2-1; 7 nucleotides agree with TRBD1. The junction had 7 bases not matched to a gene; V was cut back by 4 bases and J by 4 bases. The germline V gene has CDR1 ENHRY and CDR2 SYGVKD. This CDR3 spans 15 amino acids. The CDR3 loop is CAISVAPGGYNEQFF. CDR3 bases: TGTGCCATCAGTGTAGCCCCAGGGGGTTACAATGAGCAGTTCTTC.

This clone was counted a single time. The chain combines TRBV2 with TRBJ2-5; 12 bases map to TRBD1. Germline V gives CDR1 SNHLY, CDR2 FYNNEI. This CDR3 region has 14 residues. Trimming cost V 8 bases and J 4 bases; bases outside gene matches: 5. DNA for the CDR3: TGTGCCAGCTGGGACAGGGGGCTTCGAGAGACCCAGTACTTC. Translated, it gives CASWDRGLRETQYF.

The chain couples TRBV27 to TRBJ1-1; D is perhaps TRBD1 (5 bases). Trimming left V 7 bases short and J 0 bases short, with 15 bases between. Germline CDR1 is MNHEY and CDR2 is SMNVEV (reference sequence). The CDR3 runs to 15 residues. The CDR3 region is CASNLRWGVNTEAFF. In nucleotides, the CDR3 is TGTGCCAGCAATCTCCGGTGGGGGGTGAACACTGAAGCTTTCTTT.

V gene TRBV5-1 combines with J gene TRBJ2-2, with D hard to call. There are 14 residues in the CDR3. Germline loops: CDR1 SGHRS, CDR2 YFSETQ. The ends were cut back, 6 bases at V and 1 base at J, with 10 bases in the middle. The CDR3 protein is CASMAALNTGELFF. CDR3 nucleotides: TGCGCCAGCATGGCGGCCCTGAACACCGGGGAGCTGTTTTTT. The whole variable domain, remainder taken from reference TRBV5-1 and TRBJ2-2, is KAGVTQTPRYLIKTRGQQVTLSCSPISGHRSVSWYQQTPGQGLQFLFEYFSETQRNKGNFPGRFSGRQFSNSRSEMNVSTLELGDSALYLCASMAALNTGELFFGEGSRLTVL.

The chain links TRBV7-2 to TRBJ2-1; D uncertain. The germline V and J ends were trimmed by 4 bases and 15 bases, with 16 bases remaining between them. The CDR3 runs to 12 residues. CDR1 SGHTA and CDR2 FQGNSA come from the germline V gene. The CDR3 spells CASSSRGGYPFF. CDR3 nucleotides: TGTGCCAGCAGCTCCCGCGGCGGATATCCGTTCTTC.

The V and J genes are TRBV4-2 and TRBJ2-1; D is possibly TRBD1 (6 bases). The germline gives CDR1 LGHNA, CDR2 YNFKEQ. This CDR3 is built from 15 residues. Trimming stripped 0 bases from V and 7 bases from J, with 13 bases between. The CDR3 DNA is TGTGCCAGCAGCCAAGAAAGAGACAGGAGGAATGAGCAGTTCTTC. Amino acids: CASSQERDRRNEQFF.

The rearrangement joins TRBV5-1 to TRBJ2-5; no clear D gene. The CDR3 extends over 12 amino acids. V dropped 1 base and J dropped 2 bases, with 3 bases sitting between them. Germline V gene lookup returns CDR1 SGHRS and CDR2 YFSETQ. The CDR3 DNA sequence: TGCGCCAGCAGCTTGTCGCAAGAGACCCAGTACTTC. This encodes CASSLSQETQYF. The full variable domain, in which reference TRBV5-1 and TRBJ2-5 provide the parts outside the CDR3, is KAGVTQTPRYLIKTRGQQVTLSCSPISGHRSVSWYQQTPGQGLQFLFEYFSETQRNKGNFPGRFSGRQFSNSRSEMNVSTLELGDSALYLCASSLSQETQYFGPGTRLLVL.

J is TRBJ1-1 and V is TRBV5-6; D ambiguous. CDR1 and CDR2 (germline): SGHDT, YYEEEE. The CDR3 loop spans 13 amino acids. V was shortened by 0 bases and J by 6 bases, with 9 bases between the two germline ends. CDR3 in DNA: TGTGCCAGCAGCTTGGATCGGAGGGCTGAAGCTTTCTTT. Protein sequence: CASSLDRRAEAFF. Looking up the rest from reference TRBV5-6 and TRBJ1-1 gives the full variable domain: DAGVTQSPTHLIKTRGQQVTLRCSPKSGHDTVSWYQQALGQGPQFIFQYYEEEERQRGNFPDRFSGHQFPNYSSELNVNALLLGDSALYLCASSLDRRAEAFFGQGTRLTVV.

Note on this clone: Distinct nucleotide sequences in the sample also encode this CDR3. This chain connects TRBV9 to TRBJ1-1; 7 bases align to TRBD1. J lost 5 bases, V lost 2 bases, and 3 bases had no gene match. This CDR3 has 13 amino acids. CDR1 and CDR2 (germline): SGDLS, YYNGEE. CDR3 coding DNA: TGTGCCAGCAGCGTGACAGGGTCTACTGAAGCTTTCTTT. Translated, it gives CASSVTGSTEAFF.

V and J are TRBV19 and TRBJ1-5, with 7 bases that match TRBD1. Germline V gene lookup returns CDR1 LNHDA and CDR2 SQIVND (reference sequence). J gave up 7 bases and V 8 bases, and 5 bases lay outside the gene matches. The CDR3 covers 12 residues. The CDR3 nucleotides are TGTGCCAGTGAGGGGGCGGGACAGCCCCAGCATTTT. This gives the protein CASEGAGQPQHF.

V gene TRBV19 combines with J gene TRBJ2-3, with 13 bases lining up with TRBD2. The junction had 14 bases not matched to a gene; V was cut back by 5 bases and J by 6 bases. Looked up from germline, CDR1 is LNHDA and CDR2 is SQIVND (reference sequence). CDR3 size: 18 residues. The CDR3 loop is CASSRTSGRALGSDTQYF. The DNA for the CDR3 is TGTGCCAGTAGTCGCACTAGCGGGAGGGCCCTTGGATCCGATACGCAGTATTTT. The full variable domain, completed using reference TRBV19 and TRBJ2-3, is DGGITQSPKYLFRKEGQNVTLSCEQNLNHDAMYWYRQDPGQGLRLIYYSQIVNDFQKGDIAEGYSVSREKKESFPLTVTSAQKNPTAFYLCASSRTSGRALGSDTQYFGPGTRLTVL.

The gene calls are TRBV7-8 and TRBJ2-3; the D is unclear. The CDR3 spans 15 residues. Looked up from germline, CDR1 is SGHVS and CDR2 is FQNEAQ. V shed 1 base and J shed 3 bases, with 11 bases lying between them. CDR3 bases: TGTGCCAGCAGCTTAGATTGGGCTCGTACAGATACGCAGTATTTT. It codes for CASSLDWARTDTQYF.

This clone has a single count. V usage is TRBV2 and J usage is TRBJ1-2, with TRBD1 matching over 9 bases. CDR1 is SNHLY and CDR2 is FYNNEI in the germline V gene. Trimming cost V 6 bases and J 8 bases; bases outside gene matches: 13. This CDR3 region has 15 residues. CDR3 bases: TGTGCCAGCAGAACTACAGGGGGCGCGTTGGGAGGCTACACCTTC. Its translation: CASRTTGGALGGYTF.

V gene TRBV7-2 combines with J gene TRBJ2-7; weak D call: TRBD2 (6 bases). Trimming pared 0 bases from V and 6 bases from J, leaving 12 bases between. Per the germline V gene, CDR1 is SGHTA and CDR2 is FQGNSA. The length of the CDR3 is 14 residues. The DNA of the CDR3 is TGTGCCAGCAGCTTAGCGGGCAGGAGGGTCGAGCAGTACTTC. Translated: CASSLAGRRVEQYF.

V usage is TRBV7-9 and J usage is TRBJ2-7, with D maybe TRBD2 (6 bases). The V end lost 3 bases, the J end lost 5 bases, and 11 bases lay between the germline ends. CDR3 length: 13 residues. CDR1 is SEHNR and CDR2 is FQNEAQ in the germline V gene (reference sequence). CDR3 in DNA: TGTGCCAGCAGCTTGCGTGCGGGGAACGAGCAGTACTTC. Protein product: CASSLRAGNEQYF.

The chain carries TRBV6-5 and TRBJ1-2; 7 positions match TRBD1. CDR1 is MNHEY and CDR2 is SVGAGI in the germline V gene. Unmatched junction bases numbered 6, after V lost 6 bases and J lost 2 bases. This CDR3 contains 14 residues. CDR3: CASSPYRGNYGYTF. The CDR3 DNA sequence: TGTGCCAGCAGCCCGTACAGGGGAAACTATGGCTACACCTTC.

The chain uses TRBV19 and TRBJ2-4; a possible D gene is TRBD1 (6 bases). Trimming removed 1 base at V and 9 bases at J, with 16 bases between. CDR1 and CDR2 from the germline V gene are LNHDA and SQIVND (reference sequence). The CDR3 spans 15 residues. The CDR3, as DNA: TGTGCCAGTAGTATAGGAGGGCAGGGGCTCGGCATTCAGTACTTC. Translation: CASSIGGQGLGIQYF.

This clone occurred once. This chain links TRBV15 with TRBJ2-3; TRBD1 aligns across 7 bases. Trimming removed 4 bases from V and 1 base from J; junction bases left unmatched: 11. From germline, CDR1 is LNHNV and CDR2 YYDKDF (reference sequence). CDR3 length: 17 amino acids. The CDR3 reads CATSKGQARVGTDTQYF. The DNA of the CDR3 is TGTGCCACCAGCAAAGGACAGGCCCGGGTGGGCACAGATACGCAGTATTTT.

This chain joins TRBV7-2 and TRBJ1-3, with D tentatively TRBD1 (5 bases). V was clipped by 0 bases and J by 2 bases, with 14 bases between them. In germline, CDR1 is SGHTA, CDR2 FQGNSA. The length of the CDR3 is 17 residues. For the CDR3, the DNA is TGTGCCAGCAGCTTAGCGCTTCAGGGTATCGCTGGAAACACCATATATTTT. Its protein product is CASSLALQGIAGNTIYF.